This entry lists 21 T cell receptor beta chains sequenced from one sample in a study of blood T cells in healthy people across ages. A sample-barcoded 5' primer and a J-beta primer mix were used in a second PCR of roughly 7 to 12 cycles. One entry per CDR3 protein, called by TCRdb with MiXCR from the 5' RACE reads. The table records about a million distinct CDR3 sequences, about 48% of them present only once. Sequencing was carried out using blood. All receptors come from a young man in good health.

The rearrangement uses TRBV29-1 and TRBJ2-3; D gene uncertain. The CDR3 runs 14 residues. Germline CDR1 SQVTM, CDR2 ANQGSEA. V was cut by 8 bases and J by 6 bases, with 21 bases left in between. CDR3 region: CSHVVISVGDTQYF. For the CDR3, the DNA is TGCAGCCATGTGGTAATCTCCGTTGGGGATACGCAGTATTTT.

This clonotype has more than one count but fewer than ten. V is TRBV20-1 and J is TRBJ2-7, with D perhaps TRBD1 (6 bases). This CDR3 is 15 amino acids long. The germline V and J ends were trimmed by 5 bases and 2 bases, with 19 bases remaining between them. In germline, CDR1 is DFQATT, CDR2 SNEGSKA (reference sequence). The CDR3 sequence: CSAGISNRVPYEQYF. CDR3 bases: TGCAGTGCTGGGATCAGTAACAGGGTTCCCTACGAGCAGTACTTC.

This clonotype showed up many times. The chain employs TRBV6-2 or TRBV6-3 and TRBJ2-7, with D possibly being TRBD2 (5 bases). The length of the CDR3 is 10 residues. In germline, CDR1 is MNHEY, CDR2 SVGEGT. CDR3 protein: CAVGDYEQYF. For the CDR3, the DNA is TGTGCGGTCGGGGACTACGAGCAGTACTTC.

V and J are TRBV5-1 and TRBJ2-3; D may match TRBD1 or TRBD2 (6 bases each). Trimming took 4 bases from V and 5 from J, leaving 17 bases between them. The CDR3 has 15 amino acids. The germline V gene encodes CDR1 SGHRS and CDR2 YFSETQ. CDR3 nucleotides: TGCGCCAGCAGCCCTTGGAGGGGGGCCGTAGATACGCAGTATTTT. It translates to CASSPWRGAVDTQYF.

This clonotype has a count of ten or more. The gene calls are TRBV7-2 and TRBJ1-6, with D maybe TRBD1 (5 bases). Trimming left V 6 bases short and J 0 bases short, with 15 bases between. CDR1 and CDR2 from the germline V gene are SGHTA and FQGNSA. This CDR3 has 17 amino acids. The CDR3 spells CASRDPGRSSYNSPLHF. The CDR3 DNA follows: TGTGCCAGCAGAGACCCGGGACGTAGCTCCTATAATTCACCCCTCCACTTT.

This clonotype was counted a few times. The rearrangement joins TRBV5-6 to TRBJ1-2; no firm D call. Trimming took 4 bases from V and 1 from J, leaving 14 bases between them. Germline-derived CDR1 and CDR2 are SGHDT and YYEEEE. This CDR3 is built from 15 residues. The CDR3 region is CASSRRREFNYGYTF. For the CDR3, the DNA is TGTGCCAGCAGCCGACGACGGGAATTTAACTATGGCTACACCTTC.

This chain joins TRBV6-5 and TRBJ2-1; D not resolved. Trimming removed 5 bases from V and 0 bases from J, with 14 bases in between. The CDR3 covers 16 residues. Germline V gene sequence: CDR1 MNHEY, CDR2 SVGAGI. CDR3 nucleotides: TGTGCCAGCAGTCGTTTGAGTTCGAGCTCCTACAATGAGCAGTTCTTC. This encodes CASSRLSSSSYNEQFF.

The chain combines TRBV5-1 with TRBJ1-2; TRBD1 might be the D (5 bases). Germline loops: CDR1 SGHRS, CDR2 YFSETQ. V was trimmed by 4 bases and J by 5 bases, leaving 18 bases between them. The CDR3 runs 15 residues. Here the CDR3 DNA reads TGCGCCAGCAGCACCGGGACGGCCGGGACGTATGGCTACACCTTC. Translated: CASSTGTAGTYGYTF.

V usage is TRBV6-4 and J usage is TRBJ1-2, with 9 bases that match TRBD1. V shed 7 bases and J 4 bases; nucleotides not matched to a gene: 10. The CDR3 is 15 residues long. Germline lookup yields CDR1 MRHNA and CDR2 SNTAGT. CDR3 bases: TGTGCCAGCACCTTAGGACAGGGGCGCTTCTATGGCTACACCTTC. Encoded protein: CASTLGQGRFYGYTF.

This clonotype was seen just once. The chain combines TRBV5-1 with TRBJ2-2; the D gene is possibly TRBD2 (5 bases). This CDR3 is built from 14 residues. Trimming removed 6 bases from V and 3 bases from J, with 12 bases in between. Germline V gene sequence: CDR1 SGHRS, CDR2 YFSETQ. This CDR3 reads CASNLDSYTGELFF. The CDR3 nucleotides are TGCGCCAGCAATCTGGACTCATACACCGGGGAGCTGTTTTTT.

The gene calls are TRBV29-1 and TRBJ2-3, with a tentative D call TRBD1 (5 bases). CDR1 is SQVTM, CDR2 ANQGSEA, per germline. The CDR3 extends over 16 amino acids. Deletions cut 5 bases from V and 1 base from J, with 19 bases between. The CDR3, as DNA: TGCAGCGTTCCGCAGGGTATGATCGACCGCACAGATACGCAGTATTTT. Translated, it gives CSVPQGMIDRTDTQYF.

This clonotype was picked up one time. This chain connects TRBV20-1 to TRBJ2-5; a weak D match, TRBD2 (6 bases). This CDR3 comprises 10 residues. V was trimmed by 5 bases and J by 9 bases, leaving 10 bases between them. CDR1 and CDR2 (germline): DFQATT, SNEGSKA (reference sequence). The CDR3 loop reads CSAGWEAQYF. CDR3 nucleotide sequence: TGCAGTGCTGGATGGGAGGCCCAGTACTTC.

Only a few counts were recorded for this clonotype. This chain uses TRBV20-1 with TRBJ2-7; D is unresolved. CDR3 size: 11 residues. The V gene lost 0 bases and the J gene lost 10 bases, with 10 bases spanning the gap. Germline-derived CDR1 and CDR2 are DFQATT and SNEGSKA (reference sequence). CDR3 in DNA: TGCAGTGCTAGAGATCCGCCAGCCCAGTACTTC. Its translation is CSARDPPAQYF.

The sample holds a few counts of this clonotype. This chain joins TRBV20-1 and TRBJ2-6; D is undetermined. CDR3 length equals 14 residues. V was cut by 3 bases and J by 0 bases, with 6 bases left in between. Germline loops: CDR1 DFQATT, CDR2 SNEGSKA (reference sequence). The CDR3 loop is CSASRDSGANVLTF. In DNA, the CDR3 is TGCAGTGCTAGTCGTGACTCTGGGGCCAACGTCCTGACTTTC.

This clonotype has a handful of counts. The chain couples TRBV27 to TRBJ2-3; TRBD2 matches 7 bases. This CDR3 is 17 amino acids long. CDR1 and CDR2 from the germline V gene are MNHEY and SMNVEV (reference sequence). The V segment lost 1 base and the J segment 2 bases; nucleotides outside the gene matches: 9. The CDR3 sequence: CASSLYSGGGPTDTQYF. CDR3 in DNA: TGTGCCAGCAGTTTATATTCGGGGGGAGGACCCACAGATACGCAGTATTTT.

This clonotype was seen a handful of times. The genes are TRBV10-3 and TRBJ2-1; D is perhaps TRBD1 (5 bases). The germline V and J ends were trimmed by 0 bases and 6 bases, with 12 bases remaining between them. Looked up from germline, CDR1 is ENHRY and CDR2 is SYGVKD. The CDR3 runs 15 residues. Here the CDR3 reads CAISESGSRVNEQFF. The DNA for the CDR3 is TGTGCCATCAGTGAGTCGGGTAGCAGGGTCAATGAGCAGTTCTTC.

The genes are TRBV13 and TRBJ2-7; D is unclear. CDR1 is PRHDT and CDR2 is FYEKMQ in the germline V gene (reference sequence). CDR3 length equals 14 residues. The germline V and J ends were trimmed by 0 bases and 3 bases, with 9 bases remaining between them. Written as DNA, the CDR3 is TGTGCCAGCAGCTTAGGAAGGCTAAACTACGAGCAGTACTTC. Protein product: CASSLGRLNYEQYF.

V usage is TRBV12-3 or TRBV12-4 and J usage is TRBJ1-6, with D tentatively TRBD1 (6 bases). V was pared by 5 bases and J by 9 bases, with 17 bases between. The CDR3 extends over 15 amino acids. The CDR3 spells CASSEDRIEASPLHF. Here the CDR3 DNA reads TGTGCCAGCAGTGAGGACAGAATCGAGGCTTCACCCCTCCACTTT.

Remarks on this clonotype: One end of the junction varies from germline; a read error may be responsible. CDR3: CATNRDTLYEQYF. As DNA, the CDR3 is TGTGCCACCAACAGAGATACTTTATACGAGCAGTACTTC. The genes are TRBV15 and TRBJ2-5; D remains unclear. The DNA end is a closer match to TRBJ2-7, so the J assignment may be wrong. Germline-derived CDR1 and CDR2 are LNHNV and YYDKDF (reference sequence). The CDR3 covers 13 residues.

As concerns this clonotype: The junction departs from germline at one end; a sequencing error may be responsible. The chain links TRBV24-1 to TRBJ2-3, with a tentative D call TRBD1 (5 bases). The CDR3 length is 15 residues. From germline, CDR1 is KGHDR and CDR2 SFDVKD. CDR3 sequence (DNA): TGTGCCACCAGTGATTGGGGCAGAGACACAGAAACGCAGTATTTT. It yields the protein CATSDWGRDTETQYF.

This chain uses TRBV9 with TRBJ1-5, with D possibly TRBD1 on 6 matching bases. Germline CDR1 is SGDLS and CDR2 is YYNGEE. This CDR3 region has 15 residues. Trimming removed 3 bases from V and 1 base from J, with 11 bases in between. The CDR3, as DNA: TGTGCCAGCAGCGCGCGACAGGAAAGCAATCAGCCCCAGCATTTT. Its protein is CASSARQESNQPQHF.